This T cell receptor beta chain stems from a study of CD4+ T cells in melanoma. General observations from the study: In melanoma, neoantigen-specific CD4+ T cells reportedly differed in differentiation state. A reported correlation linked neoantigen-specific CD4+ T cells to CD8+, macrophage and B cell function.

With respect to this clone: Its antigen is undetermined.

The assay was immunoSEQ multiplex PCR, and TCRdb's table has in-frame clones only and misses some. The sample has 45,000 or so clones, roughly 89% seen once. Trimming removed 2 bases at V and 6 bases at J, with 7 bases between. This CDR3 is 12 amino acids long. The germline CDR1 and CDR2 sequences are SGHTA and FQGTGA. The clonotype originates from a human donor with melanoma. The sequenced sample consisted of peripheral blood. This chain uses TRBV7-3 with TRBJ1-1; D may be TRBD1 (5 bases). This CDR3 is CASSLGGAEAFF. CDR3 nucleotide sequence: TGTGCCAGCAGCTTAGGGGGGGCTGAAGCTTTCTTT.